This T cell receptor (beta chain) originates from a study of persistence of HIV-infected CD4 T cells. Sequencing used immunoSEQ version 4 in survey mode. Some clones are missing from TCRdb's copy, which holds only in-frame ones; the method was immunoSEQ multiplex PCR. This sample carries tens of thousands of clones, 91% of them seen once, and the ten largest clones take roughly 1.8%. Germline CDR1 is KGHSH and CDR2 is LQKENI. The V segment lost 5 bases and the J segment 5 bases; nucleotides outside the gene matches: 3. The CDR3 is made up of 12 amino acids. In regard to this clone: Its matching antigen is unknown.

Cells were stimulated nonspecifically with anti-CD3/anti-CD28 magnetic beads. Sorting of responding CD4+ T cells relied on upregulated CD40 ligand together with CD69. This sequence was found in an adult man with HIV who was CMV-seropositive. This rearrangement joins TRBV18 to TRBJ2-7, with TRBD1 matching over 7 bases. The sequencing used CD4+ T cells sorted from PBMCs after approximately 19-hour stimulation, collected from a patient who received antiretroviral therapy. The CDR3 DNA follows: TGTGCCAGCTCAGCACAGGGGAACGAGCAGTACTTC. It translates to CASSAQGNEQYF.